This entry features one T cell receptor (beta chain) sequence. This entry comes from a study of blood T cell repertoires in COVID-19. The protocol was immunoSEQ multiplex PCR, while the TCRdb copy is restricted to in-frame clones and leaves out a portion. The table includes some 26,000 clones, roughly 79% detected once. The V and J ends lost 5 bases and 0 bases respectively, with 10 bases between them. This CDR3 has 14 residues. Looked up from germline, CDR1 is SGHAT and CDR2 is FQNNGV. The TCR was taken from a man between 65 and 85 years old with acute or convalescent COVID-19. V is TRBV11-2 and J is TRBJ1-1; TRBD1 is a possible D gene (6 bases). The sequenced sample consisted of peripheral blood. The CDR3 sequence: CASSRTVLNTEAFF. Here the CDR3 DNA reads TGTGCCAGCAGCCGGACAGTCTTGAACACTGAAGCTTTCTTT. The variable domain in full, completed from reference TRBV11-2 and TRBJ1-1, reads EAGVAQSPRYKIIEKRQSVAFWCNPISGHATLYWYQQILGQGPKLLIQFQNNGVVDDSQLPKDRFSAERLKGVDSTLKIQPAKLEDSAVYLCASSRTVLNTEAFFGQGTRLTVV.